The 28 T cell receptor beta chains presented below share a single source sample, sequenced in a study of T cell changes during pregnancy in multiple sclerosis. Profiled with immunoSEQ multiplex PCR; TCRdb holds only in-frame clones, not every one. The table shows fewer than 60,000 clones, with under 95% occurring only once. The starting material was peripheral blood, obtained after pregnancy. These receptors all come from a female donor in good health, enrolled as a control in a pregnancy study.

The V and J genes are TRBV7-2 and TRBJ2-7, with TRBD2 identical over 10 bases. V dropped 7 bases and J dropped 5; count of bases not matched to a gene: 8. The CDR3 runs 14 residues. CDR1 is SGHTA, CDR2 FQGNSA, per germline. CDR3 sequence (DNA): TGTGCCAGCACTCCTAGCGGGAGTAGGAACGAGCAGTACTTC. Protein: CASTPSGSRNEQYF.

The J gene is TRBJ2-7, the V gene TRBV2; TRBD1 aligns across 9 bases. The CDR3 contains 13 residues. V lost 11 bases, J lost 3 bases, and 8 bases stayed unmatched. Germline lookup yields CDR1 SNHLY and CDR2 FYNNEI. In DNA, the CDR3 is TGTGCCGGGACCGGGACAGGGATCTACGAGCAGTACTTC. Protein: CAGTGTGIYEQYF.

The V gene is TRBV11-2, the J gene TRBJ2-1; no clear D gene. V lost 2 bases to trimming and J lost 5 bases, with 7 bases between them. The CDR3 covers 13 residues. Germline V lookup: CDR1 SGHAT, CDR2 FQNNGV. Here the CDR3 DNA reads TGTGCCAGCAGCTTATCGCGGAACAATGAGCAGTTCTTC. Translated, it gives CASSLSRNNEQFF.

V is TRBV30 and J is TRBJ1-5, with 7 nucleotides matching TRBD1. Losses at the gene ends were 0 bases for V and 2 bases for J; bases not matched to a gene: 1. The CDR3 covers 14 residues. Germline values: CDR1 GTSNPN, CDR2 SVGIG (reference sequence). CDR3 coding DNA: TGTGCCTGGAGTGTAGGGGGCCGCAATCAGCCCCAGCATTTT. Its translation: CAWSVGGRNQPQHF.

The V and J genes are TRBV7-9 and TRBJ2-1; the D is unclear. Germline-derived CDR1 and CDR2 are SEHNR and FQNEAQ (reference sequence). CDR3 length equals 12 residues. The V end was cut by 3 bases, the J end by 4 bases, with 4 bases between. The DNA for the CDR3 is TGTGCCAGCAGCTTTCAGTACAATGAGCAGTTCTTC. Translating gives CASSFQYNEQFF.

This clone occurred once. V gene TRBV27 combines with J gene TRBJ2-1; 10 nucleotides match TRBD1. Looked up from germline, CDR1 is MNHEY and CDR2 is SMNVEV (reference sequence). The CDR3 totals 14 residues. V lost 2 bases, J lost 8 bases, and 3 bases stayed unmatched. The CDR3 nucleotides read TGTGCCAGCAGTTTACGACAGGGGGCGCATGAGCAGTTCTTC. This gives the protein CASSLRQGAHEQFF.

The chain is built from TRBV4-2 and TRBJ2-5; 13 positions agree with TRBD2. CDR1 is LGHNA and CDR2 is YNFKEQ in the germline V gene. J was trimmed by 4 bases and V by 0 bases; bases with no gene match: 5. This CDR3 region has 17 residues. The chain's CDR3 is CASSQDGLAGEGETQYF. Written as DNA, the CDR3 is TGTGCCAGCAGCCAAGATGGACTAGCGGGAGAAGGAGAGACCCAGTACTTC.

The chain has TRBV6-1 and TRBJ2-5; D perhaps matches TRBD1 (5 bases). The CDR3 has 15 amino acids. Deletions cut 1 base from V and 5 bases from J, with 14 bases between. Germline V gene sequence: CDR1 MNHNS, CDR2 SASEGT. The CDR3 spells CASSEGDSKWETQYF. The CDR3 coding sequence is TGTGCCAGCAGTGAAGGCGACAGCAAATGGGAGACCCAGTACTTC.

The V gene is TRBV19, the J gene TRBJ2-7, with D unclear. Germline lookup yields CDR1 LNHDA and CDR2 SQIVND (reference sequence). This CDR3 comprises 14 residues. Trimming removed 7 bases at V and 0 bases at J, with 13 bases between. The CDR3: CASNAAITSYEQYF. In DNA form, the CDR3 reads TGTGCCAGTAACGCGGCAATAACCTCCTACGAGCAGTACTTC.

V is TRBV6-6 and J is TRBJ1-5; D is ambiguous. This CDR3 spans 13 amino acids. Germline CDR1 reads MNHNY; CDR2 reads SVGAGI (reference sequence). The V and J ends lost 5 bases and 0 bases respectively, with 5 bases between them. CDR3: CASSQFSNQPQHF. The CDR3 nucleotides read TGTGCCAGCAGTCAGTTTAGCAATCAGCCCCAGCATTTT.

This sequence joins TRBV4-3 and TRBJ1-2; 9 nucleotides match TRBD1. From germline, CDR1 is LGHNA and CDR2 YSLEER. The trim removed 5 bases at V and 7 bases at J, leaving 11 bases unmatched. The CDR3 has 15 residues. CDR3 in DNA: TGCGCCAGCAGCGCCACCCTAACAGGGGGCTTTGGCTACACCTTC. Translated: CASSATLTGGFGYTF.

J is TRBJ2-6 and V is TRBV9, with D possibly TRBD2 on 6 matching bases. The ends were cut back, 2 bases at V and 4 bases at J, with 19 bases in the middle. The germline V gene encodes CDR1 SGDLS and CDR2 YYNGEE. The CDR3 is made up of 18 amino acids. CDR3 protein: CASSVASDPGSGANVLTF. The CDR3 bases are TGTGCCAGCAGCGTCGCTAGCGATCCGGGGTCGGGGGCCAACGTCCTGACTTTC.

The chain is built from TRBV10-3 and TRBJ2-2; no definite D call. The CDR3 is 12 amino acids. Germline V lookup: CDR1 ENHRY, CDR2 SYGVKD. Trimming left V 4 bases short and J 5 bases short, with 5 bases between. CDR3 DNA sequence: TGTGCCATCAGTGTCGGGACCGGGGAGCTGTTTTTT. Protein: CAISVGTGELFF.

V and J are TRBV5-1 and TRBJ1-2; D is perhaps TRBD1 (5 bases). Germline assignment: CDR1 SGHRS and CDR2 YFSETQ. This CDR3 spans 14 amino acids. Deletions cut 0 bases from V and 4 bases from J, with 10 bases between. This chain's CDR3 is CASSLEAQGYGYTF. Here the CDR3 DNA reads TGCGCCAGCAGCTTGGAGGCCCAGGGCTATGGCTACACCTTC.

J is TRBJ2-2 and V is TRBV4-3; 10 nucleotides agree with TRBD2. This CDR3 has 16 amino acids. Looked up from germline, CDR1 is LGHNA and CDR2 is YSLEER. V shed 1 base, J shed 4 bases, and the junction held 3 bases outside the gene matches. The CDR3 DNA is TGCGCCAGCAGCCAAGTAGCGGGAGGAGTCACCGGGGAGCTGTTTTTT. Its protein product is CASSQVAGGVTGELFF.

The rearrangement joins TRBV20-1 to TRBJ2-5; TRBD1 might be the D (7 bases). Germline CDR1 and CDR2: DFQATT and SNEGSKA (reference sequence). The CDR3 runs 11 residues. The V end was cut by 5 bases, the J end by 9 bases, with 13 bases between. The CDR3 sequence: CSAQGGPAQYF. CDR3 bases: TGCAGTGCTCAGGGGGGACCGGCCCAGTACTTC.

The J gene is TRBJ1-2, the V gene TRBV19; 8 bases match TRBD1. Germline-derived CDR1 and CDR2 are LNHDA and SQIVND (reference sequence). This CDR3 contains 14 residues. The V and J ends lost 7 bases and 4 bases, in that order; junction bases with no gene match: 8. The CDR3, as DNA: TGTGCCAGTATCCCTGGGGACAGGACCTATGGCTACACCTTC. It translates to CASIPGDRTYGYTF.

The CDR3, as DNA: TGCGCCAGCAGTATGGTTGGAGGAGCCCACGAGCAGTACTTC. Amino acids: CASSMVGGAHEQYF. The chain employs TRBV5-1 and TRBJ2-7, with a possible D match to TRBD2 (5 bases). Trimming left V 5 bases short and J 5 bases short, with 17 bases between. The CDR3 has 14 residues. Germline CDR1 SGHRS, CDR2 YFSETQ.

CDR3 amino acids: CASSQDLGRVYEQYF. The CDR3 nucleotides are TGTGCCAGCAGCCAAGATTTAGGCAGGGTTTACGAGCAGTACTTC. The chain is built from TRBV4-2 and TRBJ2-7, with TRBD1 as a possible D gene (5 bases). Trimming removed 0 bases at V and 4 bases at J, with 13 bases between. The CDR3 extends over 15 amino acids. CDR1 and CDR2 (germline): LGHNA, YNFKEQ.

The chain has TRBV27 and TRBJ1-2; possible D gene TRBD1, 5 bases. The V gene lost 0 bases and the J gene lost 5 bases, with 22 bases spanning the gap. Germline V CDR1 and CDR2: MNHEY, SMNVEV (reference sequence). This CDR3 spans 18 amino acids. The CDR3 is CASSLSLRDSSVGYGYTF. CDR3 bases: TGTGCCAGCAGTTTATCCCTACGGGACTCCTCTGTCGGGTATGGCTACACCTTC.

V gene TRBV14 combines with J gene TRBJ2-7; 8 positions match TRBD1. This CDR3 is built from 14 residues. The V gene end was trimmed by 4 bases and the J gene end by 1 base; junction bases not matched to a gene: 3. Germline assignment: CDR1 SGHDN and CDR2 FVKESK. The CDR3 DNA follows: TGTGCCAGCAGCCGGACAGGGTTATCCTACGAGCAGTACTTC. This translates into CASSRTGLSYEQYF.

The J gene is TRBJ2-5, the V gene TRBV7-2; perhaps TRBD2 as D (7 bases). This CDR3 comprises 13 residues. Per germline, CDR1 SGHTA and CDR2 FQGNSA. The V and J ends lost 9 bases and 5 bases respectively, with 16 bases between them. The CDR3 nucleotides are TGTGCCAGAGCATCGAAGGGGGGGGAGACCCAGTACTTC. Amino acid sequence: CARASKGGETQYF.

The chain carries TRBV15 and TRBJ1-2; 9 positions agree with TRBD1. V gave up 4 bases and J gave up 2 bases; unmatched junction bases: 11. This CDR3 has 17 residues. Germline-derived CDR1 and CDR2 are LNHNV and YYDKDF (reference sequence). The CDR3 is CATSNRTGGRTNYGYTF. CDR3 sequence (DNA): TGTGCCACCAGCAACCGCACAGGGGGCCGAACAAACTATGGCTACACCTTC.

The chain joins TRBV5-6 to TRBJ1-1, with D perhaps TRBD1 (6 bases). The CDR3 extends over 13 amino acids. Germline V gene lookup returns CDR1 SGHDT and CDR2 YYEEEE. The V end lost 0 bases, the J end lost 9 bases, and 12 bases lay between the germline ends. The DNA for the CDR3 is TGTGCCAGCAGCTTGGGATTAGGGGGAAAAGCTTTCTTT. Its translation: CASSLGLGGKAFF.

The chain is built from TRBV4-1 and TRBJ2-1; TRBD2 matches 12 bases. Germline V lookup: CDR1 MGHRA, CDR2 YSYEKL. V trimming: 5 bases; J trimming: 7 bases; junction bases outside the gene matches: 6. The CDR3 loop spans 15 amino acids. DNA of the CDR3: TGCGCCAGCAGCTTTCTAGCGGGAGGGCCAAATGAGCAGTTCTTC. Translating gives CASSFLAGGPNEQFF.

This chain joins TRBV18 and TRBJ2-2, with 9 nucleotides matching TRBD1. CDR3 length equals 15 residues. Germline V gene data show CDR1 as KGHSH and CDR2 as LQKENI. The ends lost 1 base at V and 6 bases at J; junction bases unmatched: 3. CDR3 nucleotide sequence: TGTGCCAGCTCACCACGACAGGGGGACGCCGGGGAGCTGTTTTTT. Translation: CASSPRQGDAGELFF.

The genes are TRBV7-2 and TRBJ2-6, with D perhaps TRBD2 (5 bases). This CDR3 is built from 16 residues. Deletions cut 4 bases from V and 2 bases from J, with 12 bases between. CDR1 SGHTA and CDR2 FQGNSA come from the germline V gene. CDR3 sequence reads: CASSSPLRAGANVLTF. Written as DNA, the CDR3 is TGTGCCAGCAGCTCCCCCCTGAGGGCTGGGGCCAACGTCCTGACTTTC. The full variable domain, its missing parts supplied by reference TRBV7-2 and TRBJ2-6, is GAGVSQSPSNKVTEKGKDVELRCDPISGHTALYWYRQSLGQGLEFLIYFQGNSAPDKSGLPSDRFSAERTGGSVSTLTIQRTQQEDSAVYLCASSSPLRAGANVLTFGAGSRLTVL.

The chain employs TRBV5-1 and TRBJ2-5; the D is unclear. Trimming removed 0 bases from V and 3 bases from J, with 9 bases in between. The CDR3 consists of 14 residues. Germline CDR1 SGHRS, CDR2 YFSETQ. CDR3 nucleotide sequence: TGCGCCAGCAGCTTGGCCTACAGTGAAGAGACCCAGTACTTC. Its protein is CASSLAYSEETQYF.